This passage covers 14 T cell receptor beta chains from one sample sequenced in a study of T cell responses to AZD1222 COVID-19 vaccine. Assay used: immunoSEQ multiplex PCR; TCRdb lists only in-frame clones, some missing. The repertoire holds 150,000 or so clones, with approximately 88% as singletons. Specimen: peripheral blood, collected on day 0 of AZD1222 vaccination. All receptors derive from an adult in good health.

The chain couples TRBV5-1 to TRBJ1-4; TRBD1 might be the D (5 bases). Per the germline V gene, CDR1 is SGHRS and CDR2 is YFSETQ. Between the trimmed V and J ends, which lost 3 bases and 4 bases, there was a span of 10 bases. The CDR3 is 14 amino acids. The CDR3 sequence: CASSSETDNEKLFF. The CDR3 coding sequence is TGCGCCAGCAGCTCCGAGACAGATAATGAAAAACTGTTTTTT.

The rearrangement joins TRBV27 to TRBJ2-5; 9 nucleotides agree with TRBD1. From germline, CDR1 is MNHEY and CDR2 SMNVEV (reference sequence). The CDR3 sequence is 13 residues long. The V segment lost 8 bases and the J segment 5 bases; nucleotides outside the gene matches: 6. CDR3 DNA: TGTGCCAGCTCACAGGGGGCTGGGGAGACCCAGTACTTC. It codes for CASSQGAGETQYF.

V usage is TRBV7-8 and J usage is TRBJ1-5, with D hard to call. Germline V CDR1 and CDR2: SGHVS, FQNEAQ. The V end was cut by 4 bases, the J end by 3 bases, with 13 bases between. This CDR3 has 15 amino acids. The CDR3 DNA is TGTGCCAGCAGCTCCCAAAGACAACCCAATCAGCCCCAGCATTTT. As protein: CASSSQRQPNQPQHF.

A few counts support this clone. The chain has TRBV21-1 and TRBJ2-1; the D segment call TRBD1 is taken from the table without a DNA check. TRBV21-1 is tagged as a pseudogene. CDR3 length: 15 residues. This CDR3 reads CASSKVRGSCNEQFF. In nucleotides, the CDR3 is TGTGCCAGCAGCAAAGTAAGGGGTAGCTGCAATGAGCAGTTCTTC.

This chain joins TRBV7-8 and TRBJ1-3; possible D gene TRBD1, 5 bases. The germline gives CDR1 SGHVS, CDR2 FQNEAQ. V was shortened by 4 bases and J by 3 bases, with 10 bases between the two germline ends. This CDR3 contains 14 residues. The CDR3 DNA follows: TGTGCCAGCAGCTCGCGACAGCTTGGAAACACCATATATTTT. Protein: CASSSRQLGNTIYF.

The V and J genes are TRBV27 and TRBJ1-2; 7 bases agree with TRBD1. Germline CDR1 is MNHEY and CDR2 is SMNVEV (reference sequence). V was pared by 6 bases and J by 3 bases, with 7 bases of the junction left unmatched. This CDR3 spans 14 amino acids. Written as DNA, the CDR3 is TGTGCCAGCAGACCCAGGGGGACTCACTATGGCTACACCTTC. This codes for CASRPRGTHYGYTF.

This clone was observed a few times. V usage is TRBV2 and J usage is TRBJ2-7; 9 nucleotides line up with TRBD2. Losses at the gene ends were 8 bases for V and 3 bases for J; bases not matched to a gene: 8. Germline-derived CDR1 and CDR2 are SNHLY and FYNNEI. The CDR3 runs to 14 residues. As DNA, the CDR3 is TGTGCCAGCGGGACCGGGACTAGCTACTACGAGCAGTACTTC. This encodes CASGTGTSYYEQYF.

The CDR3 here is CATSTLDSPATNEKLFF. Here the CDR3 DNA reads TGTGCCACCAGCACTCTGGACAGCCCTGCAACTAATGAAAAACTGTTTTTT. The chain joins TRBV15 to TRBJ1-4, with D possibly being TRBD1 (6 bases). Trimming shortened V by 4 bases and J by 0 bases, and 15 bases separated the two germline ends. Germline assignment: CDR1 LNHNV and CDR2 YYDKDF (reference sequence). This CDR3 has 17 residues.

This clone appeared a single time. CDR3 sequence reads: CASSASGGYGYTF. The CDR3 nucleotides are TGTGCCAGCAGTGCCTCCGGCGGCTATGGCTACACCTTC. V is TRBV2 and J is TRBJ1-2; no clear D gene. CDR1 SNHLY and CDR2 FYNNEI come from the germline V gene. This CDR3 is 13 amino acids long. The V and J ends lost 4 bases and 4 bases respectively, with 10 bases between them.

V is TRBV6-5 and J is TRBJ1-5; D gene unclear. V shed 8 bases and J shed 4 bases, with 15 bases lying between them. Germline CDR1 is MNHEY and CDR2 is SVGAGI. This CDR3 contains 14 residues. DNA of the CDR3: TGTGCCAGCCATCTTGGAGGGCTGAATCAGCCCCAGCATTTT. Translation gives CASHLGGLNQPQHF.

The J gene is TRBJ1-1, the V gene TRBV4-3, with D maybe TRBD1 (5 bases). The germline V gene has CDR1 LGHNA and CDR2 YSLEER. Trimming removed 1 base at V and 13 bases at J, with 16 bases between. The CDR3 is 13 residues long. Here the CDR3 reads CASSQGTGYWVFF. Written as DNA, the CDR3 is TGCGCCAGCAGCCAAGGAACAGGTTATTGGGTTTTCTTT.

This rearrangement joins TRBV27 to TRBJ1-6; unclear D gene. The V and J ends lost 3 bases and 8 bases respectively, with 11 bases between them. CDR1 MNHEY and CDR2 SMNVEV come from the germline V gene (reference sequence). CDR3 length: 14 residues. The CDR3 sequence is CASSFGGPHSPLHF. CDR3 coding DNA: TGTGCCAGCAGTTTTGGAGGGCCCCATTCACCCCTCCACTTT.

The chain uses TRBV19 and TRBJ2-4, with TRBD1 matching over 8 bases. The V gene end was trimmed by 6 bases and the J gene end by 6 bases; junction bases not matched to a gene: 16. Germline V gene sequence: CDR1 LNHDA, CDR2 SQIVND (reference sequence). This CDR3 is built from 17 residues. The CDR3 region has the DNA TGTGCCAGTAGCCCTAGACAGGGGCCGATAAACCCAAACATTCAGTACTTC. This sequence encodes CASSPRQGPINPNIQYF.

V is TRBV6-6 and J is TRBJ2-5; 7 bases agree with TRBD2. V was clipped by 2 bases and J by 7 bases; unmatched bases: 10. This CDR3 is built from 15 residues. Per germline, CDR1 MNHNY and CDR2 SVGAGI (reference sequence). The CDR3 spells CASSYTSSGPGTQYF. DNA of the CDR3: TGTGCCAGCAGTTACACTTCTAGCGGCCCCGGGACCCAGTACTTC.